The sequence of this T cell receptor (beta chain) was determined in a study of OX40 agonist ivuxolimab in advanced cancers. Points from the study as a whole: The study observed clonal expansion of CD4+ and CD8+ blood T cells by week 6 at 0.1 to 3.0 mg/kg.

Comment on this clone: The antigen is undetermined.

If patients had autoimmune disease history or systemic immunosuppression, they were excluded. V was cut by 2 bases and J by 0 bases, with 11 bases left in between. The CDR3 is 16 residues long. Germline values: CDR1 MNHEY, CDR2 SVGAGI. Data came from immunoSEQ multiplex PCR; TCRdb stores just in-frame clones and leaves some out. Of 82,000 or so clones listed, approximately 89% were seen once; the top ten hold 2% to 2.5%. The sequencing here drew on CD4+ or CD8+ T cells sorted from blood, taken in a trial of the OX40 agonist ivuxolimab. The chain carries TRBV6-5 and TRBJ2-1, with a weak D call TRBD1 (5 bases). This TCR was recovered from an adult with an advanced solid tumor such as melanoma, head and neck, liver or kidney cancer. The CDR3 reads CASSYVRRDSYNEQFF. CDR3 nucleotide sequence: TGTGCCAGCAGTTACGTTCGCAGGGACTCCTACAATGAGCAGTTCTTC.